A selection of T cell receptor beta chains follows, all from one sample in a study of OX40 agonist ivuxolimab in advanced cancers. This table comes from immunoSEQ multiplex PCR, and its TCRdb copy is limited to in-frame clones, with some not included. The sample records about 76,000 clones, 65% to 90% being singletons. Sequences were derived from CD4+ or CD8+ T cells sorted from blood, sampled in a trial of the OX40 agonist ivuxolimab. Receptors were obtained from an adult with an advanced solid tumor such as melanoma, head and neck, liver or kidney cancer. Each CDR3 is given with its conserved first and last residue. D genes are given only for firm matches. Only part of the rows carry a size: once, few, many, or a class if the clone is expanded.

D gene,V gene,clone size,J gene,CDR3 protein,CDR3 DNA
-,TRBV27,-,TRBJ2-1,CASSFEGPTGATYNEQFF,TGTGCCAGCAGTTTCGAGGGTCCCACGGGTGCGACCTACAATGAGCAGTTCTTC
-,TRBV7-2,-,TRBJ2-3,CASSLDRIERTQYF,TGTGCCAGCAGCTTAGACAGGATAGAGAGGACGCAGTATTTT
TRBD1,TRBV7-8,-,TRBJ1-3,CASSFRGENIYF,TGTGCCAGCAGCTTCAGGGGGGAAAACATATATTTT
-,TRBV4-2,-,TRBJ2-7,CASSQAREYEQYF,TGTGCCAGCAGCCAAGCGCGGGAATACGAGCAGTACTTC
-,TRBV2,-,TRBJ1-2,CASSLGAPGIYGYTF,TGTGCCAGCAGTCTGGGGGCTCCAGGTATTTATGGCTACACCTTC
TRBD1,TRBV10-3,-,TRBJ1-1,CAISGGSTGKLTEAFF,TGTGCCATCAGTGGGGGGTCGACAGGGAAACTCACTGAAGCTTTCTTT
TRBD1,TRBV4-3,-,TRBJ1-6,CASSQETGRGTPLHF,TGCGCCAGCAGCCAAGAAACTGGCAGGGGGACACCCCTCCACTTT
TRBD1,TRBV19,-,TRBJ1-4,CASSGRDRGNEKLFF,TGTGCCAGTAGTGGAAGGGACAGGGGGAATGAAAAACTGTTTTTT
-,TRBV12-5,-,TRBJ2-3,CASGLRDFTDTQYF,TGTGCTAGTGGTTTGAGGGACTTCACAGATACGCAGTATTTT
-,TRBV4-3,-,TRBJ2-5,CASSPNTGPSETQYF,TGCGCCAGCAGCCCGAATACAGGTCCCTCAGAGACCCAGTACTTC
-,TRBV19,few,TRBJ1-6,CASSMRNSPLHF,TGTGCCAGTAGTATGAGAAATTCACCCCTCCACTTT
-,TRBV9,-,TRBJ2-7,CASSSGTKGAEQYF,TGTGCCAGCAGCTCCGGGACAAAGGGAGCCGAGCAGTACTTC
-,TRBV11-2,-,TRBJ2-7,CASSLDRLSAEQYF,TGTGCCAGCAGCTTAGATCGTCTCTCAGCCGAGCAGTACTTC
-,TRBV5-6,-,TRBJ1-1,CASSLVGDTEAFF,TGTGCCAGCAGCTTGGTAGGGGACACTGAAGCTTTCTTT
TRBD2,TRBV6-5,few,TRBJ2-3,CASSFSGLASDTQYF,TGTGCCAGCAGTTTTTCCGGACTAGCCTCAGATACGCAGTATTTT
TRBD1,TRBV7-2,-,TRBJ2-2,CASSLETGDTGELFF,TGTGCCAGCAGCTTAGAAACAGGGGATACCGGGGAGCTGTTTTTT
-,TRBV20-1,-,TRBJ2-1,CSADTGYEQFF,TGCAGTGCCGACACGGGATATGAGCAGTTCTTC
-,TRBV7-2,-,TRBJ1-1,CASSVDSSNTEAFF,TGTGCCAGCAGCGTGGACAGTTCGAACACTGAAGCTTTCTTT
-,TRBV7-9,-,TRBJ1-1,CASSLVNVGNTEAFF,TGTGCCAGCAGCTTGGTTAATGTAGGGAACACTGAAGCTTTCTTT
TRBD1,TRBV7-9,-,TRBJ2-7,CASVGRGHPYEQYF,TGTGCCAGCGTTGGCAGGGGGCACCCCTACGAGCAGTACTTC
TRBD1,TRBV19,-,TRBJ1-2,CASSIEWGGGNGYTF,TGTGCCAGTAGTATCGAGTGGGGAGGGGGCAATGGCTACACCTTC
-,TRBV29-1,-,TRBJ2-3,CSVAGGALTDTQYF,TGCAGCGTTGCGGGCGGGGCACTCACAGATACGCAGTATTTT
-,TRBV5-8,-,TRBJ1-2,CASSPVRGYTF,TGTGCCAGCAGCCCCGTCAGGGGCTACACCTTC
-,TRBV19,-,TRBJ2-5,CASSISGGGAWSDQYF,TGTGCCAGTAGTATTTCGGGCGGTGGCGCCTGGTCCGACCAGTACTTC
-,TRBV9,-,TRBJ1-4,CASSVGGRTANEKLFF,TGTGCCAGCAGCGTAGGTGGCCGGACAGCTAATGAAAAACTGTTTTTT
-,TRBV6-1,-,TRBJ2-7,CASSERYEQYF,TGTGCCAGCAGTGAAAGGTACGAGCAGTACTTC
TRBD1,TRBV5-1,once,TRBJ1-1,CASSPTRTGDGSEAFF,TGCGCCAGCAGCCCAACCCGGACAGGGGATGGGTCTGAAGCTTTCTTT
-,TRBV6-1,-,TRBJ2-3,CASSEVDIFTDTQYF,TGTGCCAGCAGTGAAGTGGACATCTTCACAGATACGCAGTATTTT
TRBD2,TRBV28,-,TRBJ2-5,CALGRGLTTQYF,TGTGCCCTCGGACGGGGACTAACTACCCAGTACTTC
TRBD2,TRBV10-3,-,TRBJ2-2,CAIRGGGFAGELFF,TGTGCCATCCGGGGCGGGGGGTTCGCCGGGGAGCTGTTTTTT
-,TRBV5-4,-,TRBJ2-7,CASRLLGAYEQYF,TGTGCCAGCAGACTACTAGGGGCGTACGAGCAGTACTTC
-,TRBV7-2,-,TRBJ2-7,CASNTQRGYEQYF,TGTGCCAGCAATACCCAAAGAGGCTACGAGCAGTACTTC